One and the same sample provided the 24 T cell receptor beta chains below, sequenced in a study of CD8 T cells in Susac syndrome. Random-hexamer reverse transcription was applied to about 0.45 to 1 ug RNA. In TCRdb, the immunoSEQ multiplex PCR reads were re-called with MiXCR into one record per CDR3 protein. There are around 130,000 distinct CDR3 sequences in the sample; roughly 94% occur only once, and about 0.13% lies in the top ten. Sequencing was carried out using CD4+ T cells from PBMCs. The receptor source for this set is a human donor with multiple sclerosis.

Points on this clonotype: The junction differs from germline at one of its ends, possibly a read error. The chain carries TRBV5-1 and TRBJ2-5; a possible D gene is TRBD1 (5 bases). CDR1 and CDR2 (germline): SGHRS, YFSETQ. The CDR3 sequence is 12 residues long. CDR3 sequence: CASSLTGETQYF. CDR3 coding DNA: TGTGCCAGCAGCTTAACAGGAGAGACCCAGTACTTC.

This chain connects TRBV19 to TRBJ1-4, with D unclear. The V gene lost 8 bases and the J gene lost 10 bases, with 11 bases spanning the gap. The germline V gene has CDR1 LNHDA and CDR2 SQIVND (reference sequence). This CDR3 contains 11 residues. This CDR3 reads CASHREGKLFF. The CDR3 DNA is TGTGCCAGTCATCGGGAGGGAAAACTGTTTTTT.

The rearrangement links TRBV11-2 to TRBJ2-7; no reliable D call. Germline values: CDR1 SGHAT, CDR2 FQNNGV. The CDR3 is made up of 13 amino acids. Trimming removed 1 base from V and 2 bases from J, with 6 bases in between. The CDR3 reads CASSLVRTYEQYF. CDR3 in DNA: TGTGCCAGCAGCTTAGTTAGAACCTACGAGCAGTACTTC.

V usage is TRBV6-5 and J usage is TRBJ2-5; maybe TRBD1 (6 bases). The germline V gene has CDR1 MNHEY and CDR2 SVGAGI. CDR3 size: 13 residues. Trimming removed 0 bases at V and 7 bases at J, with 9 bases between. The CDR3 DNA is TGTGCCAGCAGTTACTCGAGGGGGAGGACCCAGTACTTC. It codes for CASSYSRGRTQYF.

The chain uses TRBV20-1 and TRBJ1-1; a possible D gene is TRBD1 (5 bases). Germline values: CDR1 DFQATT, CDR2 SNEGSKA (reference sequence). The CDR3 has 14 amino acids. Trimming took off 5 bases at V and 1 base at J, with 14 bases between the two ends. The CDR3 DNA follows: TGCAGTGCTTACTCAGGACACCCGAACACTGAAGCTTTCTTT. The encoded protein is CSAYSGHPNTEAFF.

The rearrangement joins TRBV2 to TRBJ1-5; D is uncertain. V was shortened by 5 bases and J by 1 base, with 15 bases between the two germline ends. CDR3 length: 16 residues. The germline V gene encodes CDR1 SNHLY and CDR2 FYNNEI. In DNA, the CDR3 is TGTGCCAGCAGTCCGAGATCTCCCCCAAGCAATCAGCCCCAGCATTTT. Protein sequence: CASSPRSPPSNQPQHF.

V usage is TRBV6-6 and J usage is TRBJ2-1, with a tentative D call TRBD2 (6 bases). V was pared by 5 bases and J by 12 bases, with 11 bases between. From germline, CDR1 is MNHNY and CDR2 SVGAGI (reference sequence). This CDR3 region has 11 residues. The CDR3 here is CASSPDGGQFF. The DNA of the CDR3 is TGTGCCAGCAGTCCCGACGGGGGGCAGTTCTTC.

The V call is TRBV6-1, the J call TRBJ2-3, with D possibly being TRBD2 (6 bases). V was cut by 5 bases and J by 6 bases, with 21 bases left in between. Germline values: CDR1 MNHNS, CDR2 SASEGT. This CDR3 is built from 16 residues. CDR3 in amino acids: CASSRSLGLLGDTQYF. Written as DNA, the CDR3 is TGTGCCAGCAGTCGGTCATTGGGACTTCTAGGGGATACGCAGTATTTT.

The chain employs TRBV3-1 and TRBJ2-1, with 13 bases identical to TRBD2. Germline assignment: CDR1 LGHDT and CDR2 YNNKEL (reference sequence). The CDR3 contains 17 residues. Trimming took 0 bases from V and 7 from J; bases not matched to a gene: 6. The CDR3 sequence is CASSQDLLTSGRNEQFF. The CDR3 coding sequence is TGTGCCAGCAGCCAAGATCTGTTGACTAGCGGGAGGAATGAGCAGTTCTTC.

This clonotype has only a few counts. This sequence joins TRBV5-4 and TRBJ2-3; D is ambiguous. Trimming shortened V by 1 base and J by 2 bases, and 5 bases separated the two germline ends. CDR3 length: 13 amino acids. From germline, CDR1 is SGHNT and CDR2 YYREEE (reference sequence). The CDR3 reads CASSLRATDTQYF. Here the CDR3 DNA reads TGTGCCAGCAGCTTGAGAGCCACAGATACGCAGTATTTT.

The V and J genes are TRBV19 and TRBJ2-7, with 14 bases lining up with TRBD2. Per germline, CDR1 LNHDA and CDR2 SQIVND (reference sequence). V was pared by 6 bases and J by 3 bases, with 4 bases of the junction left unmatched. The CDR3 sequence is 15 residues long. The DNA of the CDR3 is TGTGCCAGTAGGCCTGGGACTAGCGGGAGCTACGAGCAGTACTTC. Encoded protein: CASRPGTSGSYEQYF.

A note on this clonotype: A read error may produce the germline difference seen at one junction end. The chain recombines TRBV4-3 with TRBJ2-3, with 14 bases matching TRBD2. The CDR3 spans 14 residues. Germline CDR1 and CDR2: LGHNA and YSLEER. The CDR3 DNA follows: TGCGCCAGCAGCAGACTAGCGGGGGGGGATAGGCAGTATTTT. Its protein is CASSRLAGGDRQYF.

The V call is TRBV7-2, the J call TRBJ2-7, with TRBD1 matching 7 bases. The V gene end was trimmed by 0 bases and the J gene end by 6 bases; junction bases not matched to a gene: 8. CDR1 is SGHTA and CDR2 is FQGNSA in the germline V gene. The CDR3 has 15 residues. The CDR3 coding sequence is TGTGCCAGCAGCTTAGCGGTAGGGACAGCGTCCGAGCAGTACTTC. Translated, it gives CASSLAVGTASEQYF.

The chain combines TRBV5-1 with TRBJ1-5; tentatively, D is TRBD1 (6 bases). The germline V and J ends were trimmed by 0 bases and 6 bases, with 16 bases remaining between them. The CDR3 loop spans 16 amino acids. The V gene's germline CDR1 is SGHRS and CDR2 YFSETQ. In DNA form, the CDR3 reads TGCGCCAGCAGCTTGGGTGGGTTGGGGGGCTCTCAGCCCCAGCATTTT. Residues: CASSLGGLGGSQPQHF.

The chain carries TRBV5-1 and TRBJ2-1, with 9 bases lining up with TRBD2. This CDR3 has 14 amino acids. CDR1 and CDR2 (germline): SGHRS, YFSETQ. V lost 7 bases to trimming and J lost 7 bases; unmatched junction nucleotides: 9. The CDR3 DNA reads TGCGCCAGCGCCCGACTAGCGGAGCTTAATGAGCAGTTCTTC. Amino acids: CASARLAELNEQFF.

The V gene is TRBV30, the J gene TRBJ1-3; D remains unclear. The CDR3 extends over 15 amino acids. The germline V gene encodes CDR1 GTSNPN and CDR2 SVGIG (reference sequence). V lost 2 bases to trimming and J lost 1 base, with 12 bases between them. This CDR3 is CAWSFTANSGNTIYF. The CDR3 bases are TGTGCCTGGAGTTTTACAGCAAATTCTGGAAACACCATATATTTT.

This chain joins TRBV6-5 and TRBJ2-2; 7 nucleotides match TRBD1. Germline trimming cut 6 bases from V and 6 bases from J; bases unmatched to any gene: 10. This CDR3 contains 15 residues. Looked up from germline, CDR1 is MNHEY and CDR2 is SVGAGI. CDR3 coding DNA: TGTGCCAGCAGCCGACAGGGAAATTGGGCCGGGGAGCTGTTTTTT. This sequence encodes CASSRQGNWAGELFF.

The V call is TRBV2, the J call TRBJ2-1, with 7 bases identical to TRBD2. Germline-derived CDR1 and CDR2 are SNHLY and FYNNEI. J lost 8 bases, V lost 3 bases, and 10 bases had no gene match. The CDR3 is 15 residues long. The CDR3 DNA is TGTGCCAGCAGTGAGTTGTCGGGGAGGGGCGATGAGCAGTTCTTC. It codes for CASSELSGRGDEQFF.

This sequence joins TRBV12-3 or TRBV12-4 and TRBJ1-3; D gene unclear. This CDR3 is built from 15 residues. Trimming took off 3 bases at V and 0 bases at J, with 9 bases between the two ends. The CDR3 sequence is CASSLQRASGNTIYF. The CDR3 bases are TGTGCCAGCAGTTTGCAGAGGGCCTCTGGAAACACCATATATTTT.

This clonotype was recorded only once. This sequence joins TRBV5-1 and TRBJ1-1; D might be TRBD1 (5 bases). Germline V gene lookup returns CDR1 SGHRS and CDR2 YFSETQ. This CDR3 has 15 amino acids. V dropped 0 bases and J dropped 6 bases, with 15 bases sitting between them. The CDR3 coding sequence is TGCGCCAGCAGCTTGGAGATGACAGAGAGTTCTGAAGCTTTCTTT. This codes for CASSLEMTESSEAFF.

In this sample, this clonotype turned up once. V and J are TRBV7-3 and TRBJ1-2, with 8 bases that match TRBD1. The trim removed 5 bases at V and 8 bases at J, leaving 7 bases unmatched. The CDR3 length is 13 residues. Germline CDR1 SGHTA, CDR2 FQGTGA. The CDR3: CASSPSTGGGYTF. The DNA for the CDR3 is TGTGCCAGCAGCCCCAGCACAGGGGGAGGCTACACCTTC.

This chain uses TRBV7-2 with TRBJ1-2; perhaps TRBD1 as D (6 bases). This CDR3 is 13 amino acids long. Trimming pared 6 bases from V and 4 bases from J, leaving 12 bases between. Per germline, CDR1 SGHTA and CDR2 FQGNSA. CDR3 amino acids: CASRETGPYGYTF. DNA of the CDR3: TGTGCCAGCAGAGAAACAGGGCCCTATGGCTACACCTTC.

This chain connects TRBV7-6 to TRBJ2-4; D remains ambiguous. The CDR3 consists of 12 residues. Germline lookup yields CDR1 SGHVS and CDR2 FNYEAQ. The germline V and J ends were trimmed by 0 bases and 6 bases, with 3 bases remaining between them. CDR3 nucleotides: TGTGCCAGCAGCTTAGCGGGAAACATTCAGTACTTC. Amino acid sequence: CASSLAGNIQYF.

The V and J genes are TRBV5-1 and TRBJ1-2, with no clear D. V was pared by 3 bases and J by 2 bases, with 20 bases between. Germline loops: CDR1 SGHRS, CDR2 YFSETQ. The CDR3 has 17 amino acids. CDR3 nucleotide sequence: TGCGCCAGCAGCTCGGCCGTCCGCGAGAGTTTAAACTATGGCTACACCTTC. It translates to CASSSAVRESLNYGYTF.